Below are 20 T cell receptor beta chains sequenced from a single sample in a study of blood T cell repertoires in COVID-19. The protocol was immunoSEQ multiplex PCR, while the TCRdb copy is restricted to in-frame clones and leaves out a portion. The top ten hold 5% to 5.5% of the sample, which has approximately 400,000 clones, around 83% seen once. Sequenced: PBMCs or T cells enriched from blood (not recorded which). Receptor source: a woman in her forties or fifties who had recovered from COVID-19.

This rearrangement joins TRBV19 to TRBJ1-2; D gene ambiguous. From germline, CDR1 is LNHDA and CDR2 SQIVND (reference sequence). V shed 3 bases and J shed 3 bases, with 17 bases lying between them. The CDR3 spans 16 residues. This CDR3 is CASSIPVPLPHYGYTF. The CDR3 region has the DNA TGTGCCAGTAGTATCCCGGTCCCGCTCCCCCACTATGGCTACACCTTC. The full variable domain, its missing parts supplied by reference TRBV19 and TRBJ1-2, is DGGITQSPKYLFRKEGQNVTLSCEQNLNHDAMYWYRQDPGQGLRLIYYSQIVNDFQKGDIAEGYSVSREKKESFPLTVTSAQKNPTAFYLCASSIPVPLPHYGYTFGSGTRLTVV.

The J gene is TRBJ1-1, the V gene TRBV18; 8 bases are shared with TRBD1. Germline-derived CDR1 and CDR2 are KGHSH and LQKENI. The CDR3 has 16 residues. The V segment lost 2 bases and the J segment 7 bases; nucleotides outside the gene matches: 12. The CDR3 loop is CASSPGVGTGRIEAFF. DNA for the CDR3: TGTGCCAGCTCACCAGGGGTAGGGACAGGACGAATTGAAGCTTTCTTT.

The rearrangement uses TRBV29-1 and TRBJ2-3; a possible D gene is TRBD2 (7 bases). CDR1 and CDR2 from the germline V gene are SQVTM and ANQGSEA. The CDR3 sequence is 12 residues long. V was pared by 5 bases and J by 14 bases, with 20 bases between. The CDR3 nucleotides read TGCAGCGTTTTGAAGGGGGGGGCAGGGTGGTATTTT. It specifies CSVLKGGAGWYF.

V gene TRBV7-9 combines with J gene TRBJ2-1, with 7 bases lining up with TRBD1. The CDR3 extends over 13 amino acids. Germline-derived CDR1 and CDR2 are SEHNR and FQNEAQ (reference sequence). V shed 9 bases, J shed 3 bases, and the junction held 5 bases outside the gene matches. The CDR3 sequence is CASRDRDYNEQFF. CDR3 nucleotide sequence: TGTGCCAGTCGGGACAGAGACTACAATGAGCAGTTCTTC. The complete variable domain, with remaining parts taken from reference TRBV7-9 and TRBJ2-1, reads DTGVSQNPRHKITKRGQNVTFRCDPISEHNRLYWYRQTLGQGPEFLTYFQNEAQLEKSRLLSDRFSAERPKGSFSTLEIQRTEQGDSAMYLCASRDRDYNEQFFGPGTRLTVL.

V is TRBV18 and J is TRBJ2-3; 8 positions match TRBD1. After removal of 0 bases from V and 4 bases from J, the junction contained 12 bases not matched to a gene. The V gene's germline CDR1 is KGHSH and CDR2 LQKENI. CDR3 length: 18 residues. In DNA form, the CDR3 reads TGTGCCAGCTCACCACCGAGGGTCACAGGGGGTTCCCCAGATACGCAGTATTTT. As protein: CASSPPRVTGGSPDTQYF.

The gene calls are TRBV11-3 and TRBJ2-1; 11 bases fit TRBD1. The germline gives CDR1 SGHNT, CDR2 YENEEA. V gave up 9 bases and J gave up 0 bases; unmatched junction bases: 4. The CDR3 is made up of 15 amino acids. In DNA, the CDR3 is TGTGCCAGTATGGGACAGGGGGGCTCCTACAATGAGCAGTTCTTC. This encodes CASMGQGGSYNEQFF. Full variable domain (remainder filled in from reference TRBV11-3 and TRBJ2-1): EAGVVQSPRYKIIEKKQPVAFWCNPISGHNTLYWYLQNLGQGPELLIRYENEEAVDDSQLPKDRFSAERLKGVDSTLKIQPAELGDSAVYLCASMGQGGSYNEQFFGPGTRLTVL.

The CDR3, as DNA: TGTGCCAGCAGCTTCGAGGTCCCTAATGAAAAACTGTTTTTT. Amino acids: CASSFEVPNEKLFF. The chain joins TRBV7-9 to TRBJ1-4; D unclear. Between the trimmed V and J ends, which lost 3 bases and 3 bases, there was a span of 8 bases. The CDR3 is made up of 14 amino acids. The germline gives CDR1 SEHNR, CDR2 FQNEAQ (reference sequence).

The CDR3 DNA is TGTGCCAGCCAAAGGGGGCTAAACACCATATATTTT. It translates to CASQRGLNTIYF. V and J are TRBV28 and TRBJ1-3, with 7 nucleotides matching TRBD1. This CDR3 contains 12 residues. V lost 8 bases, J lost 6 bases, and 4 bases stayed unmatched. The germline V gene encodes CDR1 MDHEN and CDR2 SYDVKM.

The chain couples TRBV9 to TRBJ1-1; D perhaps matches TRBD1 (5 bases). The CDR3 covers 16 residues. Trimming removed 0 bases from V and 2 bases from J, with 14 bases in between. Looked up from germline, CDR1 is SGDLS and CDR2 is YYNGEE. The CDR3 protein is CASSVGTSGSNTEAFF. The DNA for the CDR3 is TGTGCCAGCAGCGTAGGGACATCAGGGTCCAACACTGAAGCTTTCTTT.

This sequence joins TRBV12-3 or TRBV12-4 and TRBJ2-7, with D uncertain. The CDR3 spans 12 residues. V lost 4 bases and J 6 bases, leaving 10 bases between the germline ends. The DNA for the CDR3 is TGTGCCAGCAGTTCGAGGATGGCCGAGCAGTACTTC. Translating gives CASSSRMAEQYF.

The chain uses TRBV6-5 and TRBJ1-1; D is unclear. Trimming removed 6 bases from V and 4 bases from J, with 15 bases in between. CDR1 and CDR2 (germline): MNHEY, SVGAGI. This CDR3 is 14 amino acids long. CDR3 bases: TGTGCCAGCAGCTCCCCGCGTTTCGGCACTGAAGCTTTCTTT. It is translated as CASSSPRFGTEAFF.

CDR3 residues: CASSFGSGGLGYNSPLHF. The CDR3 nucleotides read TGTGCCAGCAGTTTTGGGTCAGGGGGGTTAGGTTATAATTCACCCCTCCACTTT. V and J are TRBV28 and TRBJ1-6; 7 bases map to TRBD1. J was trimmed by 4 bases and V by 3 bases; bases with no gene match: 12. Germline V gene lookup returns CDR1 MDHEN and CDR2 SYDVKM. The CDR3 runs 18 residues.

The chain couples TRBV7-2 to TRBJ1-2, with D unresolved. Per the germline V gene, CDR1 is SGHTA and CDR2 is FQGNSA. This CDR3 contains 14 residues. V gave up 7 bases and J gave up 1 base, with 13 bases separating them. CDR3 nucleotides: TGTGCCAGCACCGACTATCCCAATAACTATGGCTACACCTTC. This gives the protein CASTDYPNNYGYTF.

The chain uses TRBV7-2 and TRBJ1-1; TRBD1 might be the D (6 bases). This CDR3 is built from 15 residues. Germline CDR1 is SGHTA and CDR2 is FQGNSA. Trimming took 5 bases from V and 4 from J, leaving 17 bases between them. The CDR3 DNA follows: TGTGCCAGCAGCCCAAGGGGGGGCCGGAGCACTGAAGCTTTCTTT. This gives the protein CASSPRGGRSTEAFF.

CDR3 sequence: CASSIGTTFSDTQYF. For the CDR3, the DNA is TGCGCCAGCAGCATTGGCACTACCTTTTCAGATACGCAGTATTTT. V usage is TRBV5-1 and J usage is TRBJ2-3; no reliable D call. V was cut by 4 bases and J by 4 bases, with 16 bases left in between. The V gene's germline CDR1 is SGHRS and CDR2 YFSETQ. This CDR3 has 15 residues.

The rearrangement links TRBV30 to TRBJ2-1; D possibly corresponds to TRBD2 (5 bases). The ends were cut back, 0 bases at V and 8 bases at J, with 17 bases in the middle. Germline V gene sequence: CDR1 GTSNPN, CDR2 SVGIG (reference sequence). This CDR3 spans 15 amino acids. As DNA, the CDR3 is TGTGCCTGGAGTGTACGGTGGCGCGGGTTCGATGAGCAGTTCTTC. This translates into CAWSVRWRGFDEQFF.

The genes are TRBV2 and TRBJ2-7, with a possible D match to TRBD1 (6 bases). CDR1 is SNHLY, CDR2 FYNNEI, per germline. With 2 bases removed from V and 6 bases from J, the gap between germline ends came to 11 bases. The CDR3 loop spans 13 amino acids. The CDR3 coding sequence is TGTGCCAGCAGTGAACCTCAGGGGCTCGAGCAGTACTTC. It yields the protein CASSEPQGLEQYF.

The chain recombines TRBV5-1 with TRBJ1-1; D remains ambiguous. Trimming pared 0 bases from V and 1 base from J, leaving 13 bases between. Germline loops: CDR1 SGHRS, CDR2 YFSETQ. This CDR3 is built from 16 residues. CDR3 sequence: CASSLVLRAGNTEAFF. The DNA of the CDR3 is TGCGCCAGCAGCTTGGTCCTTCGAGCAGGGAACACTGAAGCTTTCTTT.

V gene TRBV2 combines with J gene TRBJ2-3, with D possibly being TRBD1 (6 bases). CDR3 length: 14 amino acids. V lost 1 base and J lost 2, with 7 bases in between. Germline values: CDR1 SNHLY, CDR2 FYNNEI. CDR3 DNA sequence: TGTGCCAGCAGTGAAGGGACAGTCACAGATACGCAGTATTTT. It is translated as CASSEGTVTDTQYF. The variable domain in full, with the rest retrieved from reference TRBV2 and TRBJ2-3, is EPEVTQTPSHQVTQMGQEVILRCVPISNHLYFYWYRQILGQKVEFLVSFYNNEISEKSEIFDDQFSVERPDGSNFTLKIRSTKLEDSAMYFCASSEGTVTDTQYFGPGTRLTVL.

The chain couples TRBV25-1 to TRBJ1-4; 9 bases map to TRBD1. The CDR3 totals 17 residues. CDR1 MGHDK and CDR2 SYGVNS come from the germline V gene. The trim removed 5 bases at V and 4 bases at J, leaving 11 bases unmatched. As DNA, the CDR3 is TGTGCCAGCAGTTCCGGACAGGGGATTTTTAATAATGAAAAACTGTTTTTT. Encoded protein: CASSSGQGIFNNEKLFF.